This T cell receptor beta chain was obtained from a study of T cells expressing NK-cell markers. Overall study: Obtained from sorted CD3+CD56+NKG2C+, CD3+CD56+NKG2C- and CD3+CD56-NKG2C+ T cells were the TCR beta repertoires.

Germline V gene lookup returns CDR1 SGHVS and CDR2 FNYEAQ. CDR3 size: 13 residues. Scientists made TCR beta cDNA using 5'RACE template switching with UMIs. Reanalyzing the 5' RACE reads, TCRdb keeps one entry per CDR3 protein, without DNA. Recorded here are 250,000 to 300,000 distinct CDR3 sequences; the top ten clones represent about 0.39%. About this clonotype: As yet, its antigen is unknown.

General study findings and limits: Whether expanded NKG2C-expressing T cell clones recognize HCMV is unknown. The leading position in the CD3+CD56-NKG2C+ fraction of a handful of donors also went to these clonotypes.

The receptor was isolated from a man between 18 and 29 years old in good health. This chain connects TRBV7-6 to TRBJ2-5; the TCRdb D gene call, TRBD2, has no DNA to confirm it. The sequenced sample consisted of blood T cells: a sorted CD56 or NKG2C T cell subset, CD4+ or CD8+ T cells, or bulk PBMC T cells (not recorded which). CDR3 loop: CASRKIGGETQYF.